These 30 T cell receptor beta chains originate from one sample sequenced in a study of T cell responses to AZD1222 COVID-19 vaccine. Produced via immunoSEQ multiplex PCR; TCRdb's table is partial and in-frame only. The sample lists fewer than 150,000 clones, 70% to 90% occurring once. The sample consisted of peripheral blood, taken 28 days after the second AZD1222 dose. The source of these receptors is an adult who received the AZD1222 COVID-19 vaccine.

The rearrangement uses TRBV5-6 and TRBJ1-5; maybe TRBD1 (6 bases). The CDR3 has 14 amino acids. V was clipped by 0 bases and J by 6 bases, with 10 bases between them. Germline CDR1 reads SGHDT; CDR2 reads YYEEEE. CDR3 nucleotides: TGTGCCAGCAGCTTGGGGCAGGGGAGTCAGCCCCAGCATTTT. Translated, it gives CASSLGQGSQPQHF.

V gene TRBV9 combines with J gene TRBJ1-2, with D tentatively TRBD1 (5 bases). This CDR3 contains 13 residues. Germline V gene sequence: CDR1 SGDLS, CDR2 YYNGEE. V lost 0 bases and J lost 6, with 9 bases in between. CDR3: CASSVVGTHGYTF. The CDR3 coding sequence is TGTGCCAGCAGCGTAGTAGGGACCCATGGCTACACCTTC.

This sequence joins TRBV12-3 or TRBV12-4 and TRBJ1-1; D not certain. V lost 3 bases and J lost 8, with 7 bases in between. The CDR3 has 11 amino acids. CDR3 nucleotide sequence: TGTGCCAGCAGTTTTTTCACGGAAGCTTTCTTT. Translating it yields CASSFFTEAFF.

J is TRBJ1-1 and V is TRBV7-8; 10 nucleotides line up with TRBD1. With V trimmed by 4 bases and J by 5 bases, 13 bases remained unmatched. The length of the CDR3 is 17 residues. The germline V gene encodes CDR1 SGHVS and CDR2 FQNEAQ. The CDR3 sequence is CASSSPGTGVLLTEAFF. CDR3 nucleotide sequence: TGTGCCAGCAGCTCACCCGGGACAGGGGTCCTGTTGACTGAAGCTTTCTTT.

The rearrangement links TRBV5-1 to TRBJ1-6; no clear D gene. The CDR3 runs 14 residues. Trimming removed 0 bases at V and 6 bases at J, with 7 bases between. Per germline, CDR1 SGHRS and CDR2 YFSETQ. The CDR3 DNA is TGCGCCAGCAGCTTGGTGACGGGTAATTCACCCCTCCACTTT. It is translated as CASSLVTGNSPLHF.

This chain links TRBV11-3 with TRBJ2-5; TRBD2 matches at 8 bases. Germline V gene lookup returns CDR1 SGHNT and CDR2 YENEEA. The CDR3 spans 13 residues. After removal of 5 bases from V and 2 bases from J, the junction contained 1 base not matched to a gene. The CDR3 sequence: CASSTGGQETQYF. CDR3 nucleotides: TGTGCCAGCAGCACGGGGGGGCAAGAGACCCAGTACTTC.

The V gene is TRBV18, the J gene TRBJ2-1, with 9 nucleotides matching TRBD2. V was clipped by 3 bases and J by 8 bases; unmatched bases: 8. Looked up from germline, CDR1 is KGHSH and CDR2 is LQKENI. This CDR3 spans 15 amino acids. The CDR3 region is CASSPLGSGSHEQFF. CDR3 in DNA: TGTGCCAGCTCACCCCTGGGTAGCGGGAGTCATGAGCAGTTCTTC.

This clone was seen a few times. The rearrangement links TRBV2 to TRBJ1-5; D unresolved. CDR3 length: 14 amino acids. The V end lost 6 bases, the J end lost 0 bases, and 9 bases lay between the germline ends. Germline loops: CDR1 SNHLY, CDR2 FYNNEI. The CDR3 DNA reads as TGTGCCAGCAGCCTCGGGTATAGCAATCAGCCCCAGCATTTT. This translates into CASSLGYSNQPQHF.

The chain employs TRBV5-4 and TRBJ2-1; 8 bases are shared with TRBD2. The CDR3 is 15 residues long. The V segment lost 1 base and the J segment 3 bases; nucleotides outside the gene matches: 3. Germline CDR1 SGHNT, CDR2 YYREEE (reference sequence). The DNA of the CDR3 is TGTGCCAGCAGCTTGAGTCTAGCGGGCTACAATGAGCAGTTCTTC. The encoded protein is CASSLSLAGYNEQFF. Filled out from reference TRBV5-4 and TRBJ2-1, the complete variable domain reads ETGVTQSPTHLIKTRGQQVTLRCSSQSGHNTVSWYQQALGQGPQFIFQYYREEENGRGNFPPRFSGLQFPNYSSELNVNALELDDSALYLCASSLSLAGYNEQFFGPGTRLTVL.

This chain joins TRBV19 and TRBJ1-2, with TRBD1 as a possible D gene (5 bases). V shed 5 bases and J shed 8 bases, with 18 bases lying between them. Germline V lookup: CDR1 LNHDA, CDR2 SQIVND (reference sequence). The CDR3 sequence is 14 residues long. CDR3 DNA sequence: TGTGCCAGTAGTTACGTCTCGGGGGTCTTGGGCTACACCTTC. This codes for CASSYVSGVLGYTF. The variable domain in full, completed from reference TRBV19 and TRBJ1-2, reads DGGITQSPKYLFRKEGQNVTLSCEQNLNHDAMYWYRQDPGQGLRLIYYSQIVNDFQKGDIAEGYSVSREKKESFPLTVTSAQKNPTAFYLCASSYVSGVLGYTFGSGTRLTVV.

The chain joins TRBV19 to TRBJ1-1, with 7 bases that match TRBD1. J gave up 1 base and V 8 bases, and 7 bases lay outside the gene matches. The CDR3 loop spans 14 amino acids. Germline lookup yields CDR1 LNHDA and CDR2 SQIVND (reference sequence). CDR3 in amino acids: CASRKDRRNTEAFF. DNA of the CDR3: TGTGCCAGTCGTAAGGACAGGAGGAACACTGAAGCTTTCTTT.

This clone was detected once. The chain uses TRBV2 and TRBJ2-2; D remains ambiguous. Germline V gene lookup returns CDR1 SNHLY and CDR2 FYNNEI. This CDR3 is built from 12 residues. The ends were cut back, 7 bases at V and 3 bases at J, with 6 bases in the middle. CDR3 sequence reads: CASTDYTGELFF. The DNA of the CDR3 is TGTGCCAGCACCGACTACACCGGGGAGCTGTTTTTT.

This sequence joins TRBV4-1 and TRBJ2-2; TRBD1 aligns across 8 bases. V shed 6 bases, J shed 4 bases, and the junction held 4 bases outside the gene matches. CDR1 is MGHRA and CDR2 is YSYEKL in the germline V gene. The CDR3 is 14 amino acids. The CDR3, as DNA: TGCGCCAGCAGAATGGACAGGGTCACCGGGGAGCTGTTTTTT. It encodes CASRMDRVTGELFF.

V usage is TRBV12-5 and J usage is TRBJ1-1; 8 bases fit TRBD1. The V and J ends lost 2 bases and 1 base, in that order; junction bases with no gene match: 6. Per germline, CDR1 LGHNT and CDR2 FRNRAP. There are 16 residues in the CDR3. The CDR3 region is CASGLPQGGPNTEAFF. In DNA, the CDR3 is TGTGCTAGTGGTTTGCCACAGGGGGGCCCGAACACTGAAGCTTTCTTT.

V and J are TRBV5-1 and TRBJ2-6; TRBD2 aligns across 10 bases. This CDR3 has 17 residues. J lost 3 bases, V lost 4 bases, and 7 bases had no gene match. Germline V gene sequence: CDR1 SGHRS, CDR2 YFSETQ. The CDR3, as DNA: TGCGCCAGCAGCCAGGAGCGGGAGGGCCGTGGGGCCAACGTCCTGACTTTC. Translation: CASSQEREGRGANVLTF.

This clone was picked up one time. The V and J genes are TRBV7-2 and TRBJ2-2; 7 bases fit TRBD2. The junction had 11 bases not matched to a gene; V was cut back by 3 bases and J by 7 bases. There are 16 residues in the CDR3. Germline loops: CDR1 SGHTA, CDR2 FQGNSA. CDR3 bases: TGTGCCAGCAGCTTCTTCACTGCGGGAGCAGGCGGGGAGCTGTTTTTT. Its translation: CASSFFTAGAGGELFF.

This clone was seen only once. The V and J genes are TRBV28 and TRBJ2-7, with a tentative D call TRBD1 (6 bases). The CDR3 runs 13 residues. Germline V gene lookup returns CDR1 MDHEN and CDR2 SYDVKM. V shed 5 bases and J shed 1 base, with 9 bases lying between them. CDR3 residues: CASSNGQSYEQYF. DNA for the CDR3: TGTGCCAGCAGTAACGGACAGTCCTACGAGCAGTACTTC.

The chain recombines TRBV11-2 with TRBJ1-5, with 7 nucleotides matching TRBD1. The CDR3 extends over 17 amino acids. J was trimmed by 7 bases and V by 4 bases; bases with no gene match: 16. Germline assignment: CDR1 SGHAT and CDR2 FQNNGV. CDR3 region: CASSSSKGQRAAQPQHF. CDR3 in DNA: TGTGCCAGCAGCTCTTCTAAGGGACAGAGGGCAGCCCAGCCCCAGCATTTT.

The chain recombines TRBV6-1 with TRBJ2-3; 7 nucleotides align to TRBD2. CDR3 length: 16 amino acids. Germline CDR1 is MNHNS and CDR2 is SASEGT. V shed 2 bases, J shed 2 bases, and the junction held 7 bases outside the gene matches. CDR3 residues: CASSESLAQDTDTQYF. The CDR3 DNA reads TGTGCCAGCAGTGAATCACTAGCGCAAGACACAGATACGCAGTATTTT.

V is TRBV19 and J is TRBJ1-4; D is unclear. V was pared by 4 bases and J by 0 bases, with 12 bases between. The CDR3 is 16 amino acids. Germline values: CDR1 LNHDA, CDR2 SQIVND (reference sequence). As DNA, the CDR3 is TGTGCCAGTAGTAGACGGGCAGACTCAACTAATGAAAAACTGTTTTTT. It specifies CASSRRADSTNEKLFF.

V usage is TRBV10-2 and J usage is TRBJ1-1; 7 nucleotides align to TRBD1. V lost 0 bases to trimming and J lost 11 bases; unmatched junction nucleotides: 6. This CDR3 comprises 13 residues. Germline CDR1 and CDR2: WSHSY and SAAADI. The DNA for the CDR3 is TGCGCCAGCAGTGAGTCCCTACAGGGGAAGGCTTTCTTT. This translates into CASSESLQGKAFF.

The rearrangement joins TRBV2 to TRBJ1-6; 12 bases are shared with TRBD1. Trimming cost V 3 bases and J 7 bases; bases outside gene matches: 10. Germline assignment: CDR1 SNHLY and CDR2 FYNNEI. This CDR3 region has 18 residues. CDR3 coding DNA: TGTGCCAGCAGTGAGGGACAGGGGGCATGGGAGGAGAATTCACCCCTCCACTTT. Translation gives CASSEGQGAWEENSPLHF.

This clone turned up a few times. The J gene is TRBJ2-5, the V gene TRBV18, with D possibly being TRBD1 or TRBD2 (6 bases each). The V end lost 4 bases, the J end lost 1 base, and 10 bases lay between the germline ends. The CDR3 is made up of 14 amino acids. The germline CDR1 and CDR2 sequences are KGHSH and LQKENI. CDR3 nucleotide sequence: TGTGCCAGCTCACGAGGGGGGACCCAAGAGACCCAGTACTTC. This sequence encodes CASSRGGTQETQYF.

This chain uses TRBV4-3 with TRBJ1-1; D unclear. Germline V gene sequence: CDR1 LGHNA, CDR2 YSLEER. CDR3 length equals 15 residues. Trimming removed 4 bases at V and 3 bases at J, with 15 bases between. The CDR3, as DNA: TGCGCCAGCAGCCCACGGCTTAGGGCGGACACTGAAGCTTTCTTT. It encodes CASSPRLRADTEAFF.

V and J are TRBV11-2 and TRBJ2-7, with a tentative D call TRBD1 (6 bases). The CDR3 runs 17 residues. Germline V gene sequence: CDR1 SGHAT, CDR2 FQNNGV. Trimming cost V 5 bases and J 7 bases, with 27 bases left between them. The CDR3 loop reads CASSPNTGQPLRWEQYF. The DNA of the CDR3 is TGTGCCAGCAGCCCGAACACCGGACAGCCCCTACGTTGGGAGCAGTACTTC.

This clone was seen just once. The chain is built from TRBV5-3 and TRBJ1-3; TRBD1 agrees at 10 bases. TRBV5-3 is sorted into the ORF group, with uncertain function. J gave up 3 bases and V 4 bases, and 16 bases lay outside the gene matches. The CDR3 has 19 amino acids. CDR3 protein: CARSMEAGQGIRIGNTIYF. In DNA form, the CDR3 reads TGTGCCAGAAGCATGGAGGCGGGACAGGGGATTCGGATTGGAAACACCATATATTTT.

This chain links TRBV9 with TRBJ1-1; D gene uncertain. This CDR3 is 16 amino acids long. Trimming left V 0 bases short and J 0 bases short, with 12 bases between. CDR1 and CDR2 (germline): SGDLS, YYNGEE. The CDR3 coding sequence is TGTGCCAGCAGCGTAGGTGTCGTTTTAATGAACACTGAAGCTTTCTTT. This sequence encodes CASSVGVVLMNTEAFF. The full variable domain, in which reference TRBV9 and TRBJ1-1 provide the parts outside the CDR3, is DSGVTQTPKHLITATGQRVTLRCSPRSGDLSVYWYQQSLDQGLQFLIQYYNGEERAKGNILERFSAQQFPDLHSELNLSSLELGDSALYFCASSVGVVLMNTEAFFGQGTRLTVV.

This chain links TRBV4-1 with TRBJ2-3, with D unresolved. The CDR3 contains 14 residues. The V end was cut by 0 bases, the J end by 1 base, with 5 bases between. CDR1 and CDR2 (germline): MGHRA, YSYEKL. CDR3 DNA: TGCGCCAGCAGCCAAGAATTAGGCACAGATACGCAGTATTTT. Protein: CASSQELGTDTQYF.

The rearrangement uses TRBV4-1 and TRBJ1-5; D remains ambiguous. V lost 2 bases and J lost 4, with 6 bases in between. In germline, CDR1 is MGHRA, CDR2 YSYEKL. This CDR3 has 13 amino acids. CDR3 in amino acids: CASSQSANQPQHF. The CDR3 DNA reads TGCGCCAGCAGCCAATCGGCGAATCAGCCCCAGCATTTT.

The chain recombines TRBV29-1 with TRBJ1-4; 10 nucleotides align to TRBD1. Germline loops: CDR1 SQVTM, CDR2 ANQGSEA. With V trimmed by 5 bases and J by 6 bases, 6 bases remained unmatched. The CDR3 contains 14 residues. The CDR3 protein is CSVLRTGGDEKLFF. The CDR3 coding sequence is TGCAGCGTTCTGCGGACAGGGGGGGATGAAAAACTGTTTTTT.